What follows are 12 T cell receptor beta chains derived from one specimen sequenced in a study of regulatory T cells in long-lasting Graves disease. Time point given: newly diagnosed GD, antithyroid drugs for less than 3 months. PBMC RNA served as the TCR library source. TCR beta libraries were built with iRepertoire HTBI primers and Arm-PCR of CDR3 regions. A single record per CDR3 protein comes from TCRdb applying MiXCR to the multiplex PCR reads. The sample lists 600,000 to 650,000 distinct CDR3 sequences; less than 20% were seen once. These data were also filed under a second study, of T cells in Graves' hyperthyroidism and ophthalmopathy.

The material sequenced was peripheral blood mononuclear cells (PBMCs), taken at new diagnosis, from a patient treated with antithyroid drugs. These receptors were collected from a woman in her thirties with Graves disease.

The chain uses TRBV5-5 and TRBJ2-5; 8 positions agree with TRBD1. Per the germline V gene, CDR1 is SGHKS and CDR2 is YYEKEE (reference sequence). V lost 0 bases to trimming and J lost 4 bases; unmatched junction nucleotides: 5. The CDR3 loop spans 15 amino acids. CDR3 bases: TGTGCCAGCAGCTTGGATCCCGGGACAGGAGAGACCCAGTACTTC. Its translation: CASSLDPGTGETQYF.

The rearrangement joins TRBV5-1 to TRBJ2-5; TRBD2 matches 9 bases. The junction had 15 bases not matched to a gene; V was cut back by 4 bases and J by 11 bases. The CDR3 sequence is 15 residues long. Germline values: CDR1 SGHRS, CDR2 YFSETQ. DNA for the CDR3: TGCGCCAGCAGCGAAGTAGCGGGAGTGACGAATGAGCAGTACTTC. Protein: CASSEVAGVTNEQYF.

Only a few counts were recorded for this clonotype. The rearrangement links TRBV10-3 to TRBJ2-5; D gene uncertain. This CDR3 contains 13 residues. The germline V gene encodes CDR1 ENHRY and CDR2 SYGVKD. V shed 2 bases and J shed 5 bases, with 9 bases lying between them. CDR3 DNA sequence: TGTGCCATCAGTGAGAGTCTTCCGGAGACCCAGTACTTC. This encodes CAISESLPETQYF.

Only a few counts were recorded for this clonotype. J is TRBJ1-2 and V is TRBV6-1; D not resolved. In germline, CDR1 is MNHNS, CDR2 SASEGT. The CDR3 length is 13 residues. Trimming took off 6 bases at V and 4 bases at J, with 12 bases between the two ends. CDR3 protein: CASSRQESYGYTF. The CDR3 DNA follows: TGTGCCAGCAGCCGTCAGGAATCCTATGGCTACACCTTC.

Many counts were recorded for this clonotype. The chain employs TRBV2 and TRBJ2-5; the D is unclear. V lost 3 bases to trimming and J lost 1 base, with 6 bases between them. The germline gives CDR1 SNHLY, CDR2 FYNNEI. The CDR3 sequence is 13 residues long. As DNA, the CDR3 is TGTGCCAGCAGTGAGGCCTTCCAAGAGACCCAGTACTTC. Encoded protein: CASSEAFQETQYF. Together with reference TRBV2 and TRBJ2-5, the CDR3 gives the full variable domain: EPEVTQTPSHQVTQMGQEVILRCVPISNHLYFYWYRQILGQKVEFLVSFYNNEISEKSEIFDDQFSVERPDGSNFTLKIRSTKLEDSAMYFCASSEAFQETQYFGPGTRLLVL.

This clonotype was picked up many times. The CDR3 nucleotides are TGTGCCAGCCGGACTAGCTGGACAGGGAAAACTGATGGCTACACCTTC. Amino acid sequence: CASRTSWTGKTDGYTF. The chain joins TRBV28 to TRBJ1-2; 8 nucleotides line up with TRBD1. Germline assignment: CDR1 MDHEN and CDR2 SYDVKM. V was clipped by 8 bases and J by 6 bases; unmatched bases: 17. The CDR3 has 16 residues.

This clonotype has at least ten counts. The chain employs TRBV11-2 and TRBJ1-2, with TRBD1 identical over 7 bases. CDR1 and CDR2 from the germline V gene are SGHAT and FQNNGV. The CDR3 covers 14 residues. The junction had 9 bases not matched to a gene; V was cut back by 5 bases and J by 6 bases. The CDR3 nucleotides are TGTGCCAGCAGCACGCAGAGGGGGCGGAATGGCTACACCTTC. This translates into CASSTQRGRNGYTF.

V is TRBV27 and J is TRBJ1-4; D is ambiguous. The CDR3 sequence is 13 residues long. Germline lookup yields CDR1 MNHEY and CDR2 SMNVEV (reference sequence). V was cut by 0 bases and J by 6 bases, with 5 bases left in between. The DNA of the CDR3 is TGTGCCAGCAGTTTATCAAACTATGAAAAACTGTTTTTT. Its translation is CASSLSNYEKLFF.

This chain links TRBV20-1 with TRBJ2-3, with 7 bases aligning to TRBD2. The CDR3 covers 14 residues. Losses at the gene ends were 7 bases for V and 3 bases for J; bases not matched to a gene: 10. Germline V gene sequence: CDR1 DFQATT, CDR2 SNEGSKA (reference sequence). CDR3 loop: CSVGAGPPTDTQYF. The CDR3 DNA is TGCAGTGTAGGAGCGGGGCCCCCGACAGATACGCAGTATTTT.

A word on this clonotype: The junction shows a germline mismatch at one end, possibly a read error. This chain links TRBV2 with TRBJ1-4; D not resolved. Per germline, CDR1 SNHLY and CDR2 FYNNEI. This CDR3 is built from 16 residues. This CDR3 reads CASRVLSVGAYEKPFF. The CDR3 nucleotides read TGTGCCAGCAGGGTCTTAAGCGTAGGTGCTTATGAAAAACCGTTTTTT.

This clonotype was observed a handful of times. The rearrangement links TRBV29-1 to TRBJ2-3, with D possibly matching TRBD2 (6 bases). This CDR3 has 11 amino acids. CDR1 SQVTM and CDR2 ANQGSEA come from the germline V gene. The CDR3: CSGTSTDTQYF. The CDR3 DNA reads as TGCAGTGGGACTAGCACAGATACGCAGTATTTT.

This clonotype was observed at least ten times. One junction end disagrees with the germline gene, perhaps due to a read error. The chain carries TRBV11-2 and TRBJ1-2; D not resolved. From germline, CDR1 is SGHAT and CDR2 FQNNGV. This CDR3 spans 17 amino acids. CDR3 sequence (DNA): TGCGCCAGCAGCTTAGTCCCCCCTGGGGTAGCAGTCTATGGCTACACCTTC. This encodes CASSLVPPGVAVYGYTF.